The 27 T cell receptor beta chains reported below all come from one sample, sequenced in a study of CD8 T cells in ankylosing spondylitis. Study outcomes and limitations: Blood from ankylosing spondylitis patients appeared to carry a characteristic roughly 8-variant TCR beta motif.

TCRdb recomputed calls from the 5' RACE reads with MiXCR, one row per CDR3 protein. The sample holds 800,000 to 900,000 distinct CDR3 sequences, 10% to 15% seen once. Their cognate antigens are unknown. Sequenced material: blood, either unsorted or a sorted T cell fraction (not recorded which). All receptors come from a male donor with ankylosing spondylitis.

The chain links TRBV18 to TRBJ2-3, with a possible D match to TRBD2 (6 bases). This CDR3 comprises 16 residues. The germline V and J ends were trimmed by 4 bases and 6 bases, with 20 bases remaining between them. Per germline, CDR1 KGHSH and CDR2 LQKENI. The CDR3 DNA reads as TGTGCCAGCTCACGCGGAGGCGGGGTTCTTCAGGATACGCAGTATTTT. Translating gives CASSRGGGVLQDTQYF.

This clonotype was counted a few times. The J gene is TRBJ2-6, the V gene TRBV5-1; TRBD2 might be the D (6 bases). The length of the CDR3 is 18 residues. Per the germline V gene, CDR1 is SGHRS and CDR2 is YFSETQ. The V and J ends lost 7 bases and 0 bases respectively, with 20 bases between them. CDR3: CASRQVGLRVSGANVLTF. CDR3 sequence (DNA): TGCGCCAGCCGTCAAGTGGGACTCCGGGTCTCTGGGGCCAACGTCCTGACTTTC.

This clonotype was found many times. The V call is TRBV20-1, the J call TRBJ1-1; weak D call: TRBD1 (5 bases). The V gene lost 6 bases and the J gene lost 1 base, with 12 bases spanning the gap. The CDR3 spans 13 residues. CDR1 DFQATT and CDR2 SNEGSKA come from the germline V gene (reference sequence). CDR3: CSAETDRNTEAFF. DNA of the CDR3: TGCAGTGCCGAGACAGACCGGAACACTGAAGCTTTCTTT.

This clonotype appeared many times. This sequence joins TRBV12-3 or TRBV12-4 and TRBJ1-2; perhaps TRBD1 as D (5 bases). V dropped 1 base and J dropped 0 bases, with 9 bases sitting between them. The CDR3 is 15 amino acids. This chain's CDR3 is CASSLGDPSNYGYTF. DNA for the CDR3: TGTGCCAGCAGTTTAGGGGACCCCTCTAACTATGGCTACACCTTC.

The V and J genes are TRBV6-1 and TRBJ1-1; D gene uncertain. The length of the CDR3 is 11 residues. The germline gives CDR1 MNHNS, CDR2 SASEGT. The V end lost 8 bases, the J end lost 0 bases, and 4 bases lay between the germline ends. The CDR3 sequence: CASPLNTEAFF. CDR3 DNA sequence: TGTGCCAGCCCACTGAACACTGAAGCTTTCTTT.

The genes are TRBV20-1 and TRBJ2-7; the D is unclear. In germline, CDR1 is DFQATT, CDR2 SNEGSKA (reference sequence). V was cut by 7 bases and J by 2 bases, with 15 bases left in between. This CDR3 region has 13 residues. The CDR3 region has the DNA TGCAGTGGGCTCCGGTTTGGTCCCTACGAGCAGTACTTC. The encoded protein is CSGLRFGPYEQYF.

The CDR3 protein is CASSLGTGTSGRPDTQYF. DNA of the CDR3: TGTGCCAGCAGCTTAGGAACCGGGACTAGCGGGAGACCAGATACGCAGTATTTT. V and J are TRBV11-1 and TRBJ2-3; 14 bases map to TRBD2. V lost 1 base, J lost 4 bases, and 7 bases stayed unmatched. There are 18 residues in the CDR3. In germline, CDR1 is SGHAT, CDR2 FQDESV (reference sequence).

This clonotype has a count of ten or more. The gene calls are TRBV12-3 or TRBV12-4 and TRBJ1-5; 7 bases line up with TRBD1. The CDR3 totals 18 residues. The V gene end was trimmed by 5 bases and the J gene end by 1 base; junction bases not matched to a gene: 14. CDR3 residues: CASSPNNPDRASNQPQHF. CDR3 coding DNA: TGTGCCAGCAGTCCTAACAACCCCGACAGGGCCAGCAATCAGCCCCAGCATTTT.

A few counts support this clonotype. The chain has TRBV7-8 and TRBJ1-4; tentatively, D is TRBD1 (6 bases). The CDR3 is made up of 15 amino acids. In germline, CDR1 is SGHVS, CDR2 FQNEAQ. Trimming removed 4 bases from V and 5 bases from J, with 14 bases in between. The CDR3 here is CASSYPGVTNEKLFF. The CDR3 coding sequence is TGTGCCAGCAGCTACCCAGGGGTTACGAATGAAAAACTGTTTTTT.

The V and J genes are TRBV5-5 and TRBJ2-2; the match to TRBD2 covers 9 bases. Germline assignment: CDR1 SGHKS and CDR2 YYEKEE (reference sequence). V trimming: 4 bases; J trimming: 0 bases; junction bases outside the gene matches: 4. The CDR3 length is 16 residues. In DNA, the CDR3 is TGTGCCAGCAGCAAAAGACTAGCGGCGAACACCGGGGAGCTGTTTTTT. Amino acid sequence: CASSKRLAANTGELFF.

CDR3 loop: CASSSEDYNEQFF. For the CDR3, the DNA is TGTGCCAGCAGCTCCGAGGACTACAATGAGCAGTTCTTC. The rearrangement uses TRBV11-1 and TRBJ2-1; D unclear. The CDR3 loop spans 13 amino acids. V was clipped by 4 bases and J by 3 bases, with 7 bases between them. Per the germline V gene, CDR1 is SGHAT and CDR2 is FQDESV (reference sequence).

J is TRBJ2-7 and V is TRBV5-1; TRBD1 matches at 8 bases. The V and J ends lost 5 bases and 5 bases, in that order; junction bases with no gene match: 6. The CDR3 is 13 amino acids. Per germline, CDR1 SGHRS and CDR2 YFSETQ. As DNA, the CDR3 is TGCGCCAGCAGGGAGGGGACAGGTCACGAGCAGTACTTC. Translation gives CASREGTGHEQYF.

This clonotype was seen more than once but under ten times. This chain connects TRBV20-1 to TRBJ2-5, with 7 nucleotides matching TRBD2. The CDR3 is 15 residues long. Germline CDR1 and CDR2: DFQATT and SNEGSKA (reference sequence). Unmatched junction bases numbered 12, after V lost 6 bases and J lost 2 bases. This CDR3 is CSAGESGEIQETQYF. In DNA, the CDR3 is TGCAGTGCAGGGGAAAGCGGGGAAATACAAGAGACCCAGTACTTC.

This clonotype was counted between two and nine times. The chain is built from TRBV5-1 and TRBJ2-6, with D perhaps TRBD1 or TRBD2 (5 bases each). The CDR3 has 14 residues. Germline V gene data show CDR1 as SGHRS and CDR2 as YFSETQ. Trimming removed 5 bases at V and 0 bases at J, with 6 bases between. The CDR3 is CASRGTSGANVLTF. The DNA of the CDR3 is TGCGCCAGCAGAGGGACCTCTGGGGCCAACGTCCTGACTTTC.

This clonotype was counted only a few times. The V gene is TRBV5-1, the J gene TRBJ2-5; D call uncertain. Per germline, CDR1 SGHRS and CDR2 YFSETQ. The CDR3 totals 11 residues. The V gene lost 4 bases and the J gene lost 7 bases, with 8 bases spanning the gap. CDR3 in amino acids: CASSIDRTQYF. Written as DNA, the CDR3 is TGCGCCAGCAGCATCGATCGGACCCAGTACTTC.

CDR3 DNA sequence: TGTGCCAGCAGCTTAGCGAATTTGGGATATCAGGCAGATACGCAGTATTTT. As protein: CASSLANLGYQADTQYF. J is TRBJ2-3 and V is TRBV7-2; D is ambiguous. The CDR3 has 17 residues. In germline, CDR1 is SGHTA, CDR2 FQGNSA. V lost 0 bases and J lost 4, with 17 bases in between.

This clonotype has ten or more counts. V is TRBV7-2 and J is TRBJ2-7, with TRBD1 as a possible D gene (6 bases). This CDR3 is built from 14 residues. V was pared by 1 base and J by 2 bases, with 9 bases between. Germline assignment: CDR1 SGHTA and CDR2 FQGNSA. The CDR3: CASSLEQGPYEQYF. CDR3 coding DNA: TGTGCCAGCAGCTTAGAACAGGGCCCCTACGAGCAGTACTTC.

A few counts support this clonotype. The chain carries TRBV3-1 and TRBJ2-1, with D perhaps matching TRBD2 (5 bases). The germline gives CDR1 LGHDT, CDR2 YNNKEL (reference sequence). V lost 5 bases and J 7 bases, leaving 21 bases between the germline ends. CDR3 length equals 16 residues. CDR3 coding DNA: TGTGCCAGCAGCTACCACCACGAAAGGGAGAAGAATGAGCAGTTCTTC. It encodes CASSYHHEREKNEQFF.

This clonotype appeared many times. The chain uses TRBV11-2 and TRBJ2-1, with 7 bases fitting TRBD2. The V gene end was trimmed by 0 bases and the J gene end by 11 bases; junction bases not matched to a gene: 7. The CDR3 is made up of 14 amino acids. Per germline, CDR1 SGHAT and CDR2 FQNNGV. The CDR3 DNA reads TGTGCCAGCAGCTTAGATCTACTAGCGATAAAGCAGTTCTTC. Translating gives CASSLDLLAIKQFF.

In its sample, this clonotype was seen many times. CDR3 nucleotides: TGTGCCAGCAGACCCCTCCTAGAGAACACAGATACGCAGTATTTT. Translating gives CASRPLLENTDTQYF. The V gene is TRBV6-2 or TRBV6-3, the J gene TRBJ2-3; D gene ambiguous. CDR3 length equals 15 residues. Germline CDR1 is MNHEY and CDR2 is SVGEGT. Trimming took off 6 bases at V and 2 bases at J, with 15 bases between the two ends.

This clonotype has at least ten counts. This chain joins TRBV7-2 and TRBJ1-2; no clear D gene. This CDR3 has 15 amino acids. The germline gives CDR1 SGHTA, CDR2 FQGNSA. V was pared by 7 bases and J by 0 bases, with 15 bases between. CDR3 sequence (DNA): TGTGCCAGCAACTTCGCGAGGGCCCCTAACTATGGCTACACCTTC. Translating gives CASNFARAPNYGYTF.

This clonotype was seen more than once but under ten times. V is TRBV4-3 and J is TRBJ2-3; the match to TRBD2 covers 13 bases. Per the germline V gene, CDR1 is LGHNA and CDR2 is YSLEER. The V gene end was trimmed by 5 bases and the J gene end by 9 bases; junction bases not matched to a gene: 8. The CDR3 covers 15 residues. The CDR3 region is CASSEGTSGGVTQYF. In DNA, the CDR3 is TGCGCCAGCAGCGAGGGTACTAGCGGGGGGGTAACGCAGTATTTT.

This clonotype occurred a few times. The V call is TRBV6-2 or TRBV6-3, the J call TRBJ1-1; the D gene is possibly TRBD1 (5 bases). CDR3 length: 12 amino acids. The V end lost 7 bases, the J end lost 2 bases, and 8 bases lay between the germline ends. Per germline, CDR1 MNHEY and CDR2 SVGEGT. In nucleotides, the CDR3 is TGTGCCAGCAACAGGCTAAACACTGAAGCTTTCTTT. Protein product: CASNRLNTEAFF.

V and J are TRBV20-1 and TRBJ2-7; D may be TRBD1 (6 bases). This CDR3 is 15 amino acids long. Looked up from germline, CDR1 is DFQATT and CDR2 is SNEGSKA (reference sequence). The V end lost 5 bases, the J end lost 0 bases, and 17 bases lay between the germline ends. CDR3 loop: CSACPDRTSSYEQYF. CDR3 bases: TGCAGTGCTTGTCCCGACAGGACGAGCTCCTACGAGCAGTACTTC.

The chain combines TRBV10-1 with TRBJ2-1; TRBD2 matches at 7 bases. This CDR3 has 15 residues. The trim removed 3 bases at V and 0 bases at J, leaving 2 bases unmatched. In germline, CDR1 is WNHNN, CDR2 SYGVQD (reference sequence). The CDR3 bases are TGCGCCAGCAGTGAAGCGGGATACTCCTACAATGAGCAGTTCTTC. Amino acids: CASSEAGYSYNEQFF.

There are a few counts of this clonotype. The chain recombines TRBV9 with TRBJ2-5; no clear D. The germline gives CDR1 SGDLS, CDR2 YYNGEE. V was cut by 0 bases and J by 4 bases, with 7 bases left in between. The CDR3 consists of 13 residues. CDR3 in DNA: TGTGCCAGCAGCGTAGCTTTTTTAGAGACCCAGTACTTC. Amino acids: CASSVAFLETQYF.

The chain recombines TRBV4-2 with TRBJ1-2; D unresolved. The CDR3 has 15 amino acids. CDR1 and CDR2 (germline): LGHNA, YNFKEQ. V lost 0 bases, J lost 5 bases, and 13 bases lay in between. Here the CDR3 DNA reads TGTGCCAGCAGCCAAGAGGCCGAGGTCGTATATGGCTACACCTTC. This encodes CASSQEAEVVYGYTF.